This T cell receptor beta chain derives from a study of T cells in localized non-small cell lung cancer. Study-level results: Because sequencing included only one region (of the tumor), heterogeneity remains possible.

Notes on this clone: The target antigen is unknown.

Profiled with immunoSEQ multiplex PCR; TCRdb holds only in-frame clones, not every one. The table lists 130,000 or so clones, roughly 90% of them singletons, with over 1.5% in the top ten. The specimen comprised peripheral blood, sampled before any cancer treatment. This TCR was recovered from a female donor older than 55 with stage I lung adenocarcinoma.

CDR3 coding DNA: TGTGCCAGCAGTGACTCGAGAGGAAGCACAGATACGCAGTATTTT. Translated, it gives CASSDSRGSTDTQYF. The gene calls are TRBV6-4 and TRBJ2-3; D remains ambiguous. Germline V gives CDR1 MRHNA, CDR2 SNTAGT. CDR3 length: 15 residues. The germline V and J ends were trimmed by 0 bases and 0 bases, with 7 bases remaining between them.